The clone carrying this TCR beta chain was seen once. These data come from a study of technical replicates of blood from several donors. The CDR3 is 18 amino acids. CDR1 is SGHAT and CDR2 is FQNNGV in the germline V gene. Trimming removed 2 bases from V and 2 bases from J; junction bases left unmatched: 12. This table comes from immunoSEQ multiplex PCR, and its TCRdb copy is limited to in-frame clones, with some not included. The data contain about 79,000 clones, 75% to 95% of them singletons. The sequence was obtained from a human donor in good health. Some clones in this sample may be carry-over from other donors' samples. This chain uses TRBV11-2 with TRBJ2-5, with 9 positions matching TRBD1. The sample comprised T cells isolated from PBMCs. CDR3 protein: CASSLRLGDRAWQETQYF. The CDR3, as DNA: TGTGCCAGCAGCTTAAGGTTAGGGGACAGGGCTTGGCAAGAGACCCAGTACTTC.